This T cell receptor (beta chain) was identified in a study of spatial heterogeneity in lung cancer. Study-wide context: Available follow-up PBMC samples, collected a median of around two years post-resection, were sequenced. Each unique TCR and UMI combination was seen more than ten times on average in raw reads. Notes on the study in general: Ubiquitous expanded tumor TCRs showed up in blood more at resection than follow-up.

TCRdb used MiXCR to reprocess the 5' RACE reads, holding one entry per CDR3 protein. The data contain around 45,000 distinct CDR3 sequences, approximately 24% of them singletons. This clonotype has at least ten counts. The target antigen is unknown. The CDR3 covers 14 residues. Per the germline V gene, CDR1 is SQVTM and CDR2 is ANQGSEA. V lost 6 bases to trimming and J lost 5 bases; unmatched junction nucleotides: 9. The sample's time point: blood at routine non-recurrence follow-up after resection. Sequencing was performed on PBMCs, taken at follow-up. The chain couples TRBV29-1 to TRBJ2-1, with 8 bases fitting TRBD1. This clonotype originated in a female donor with early-stage non-small cell lung cancer. In nucleotides, the CDR3 is TGCAGCGTCCTTGGACAGGGTGGAGACAATGAGCAGTTCTTC. Translating it yields CSVLGQGGDNEQFF.